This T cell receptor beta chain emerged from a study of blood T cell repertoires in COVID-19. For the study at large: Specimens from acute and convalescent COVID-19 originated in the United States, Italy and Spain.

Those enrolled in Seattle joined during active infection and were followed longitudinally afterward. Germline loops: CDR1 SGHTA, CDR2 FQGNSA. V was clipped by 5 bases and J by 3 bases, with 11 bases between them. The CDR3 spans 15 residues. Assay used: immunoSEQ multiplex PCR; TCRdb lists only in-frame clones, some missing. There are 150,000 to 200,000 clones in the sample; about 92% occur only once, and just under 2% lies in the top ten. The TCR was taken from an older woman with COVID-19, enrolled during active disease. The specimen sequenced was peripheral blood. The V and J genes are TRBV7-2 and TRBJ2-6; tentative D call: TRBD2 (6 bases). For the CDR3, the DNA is TGTGCCAGCAGCCCCGGCGGGGTTGGGGCCAACGTCCTGACTTTC. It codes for CASSPGGVGANVLTF.